Each of the 27 T cell receptor beta chains below was sequenced from the same sample in a study of tumor and adjacent non-tumor tissue in lung cancer. Three rounds of nested PCR, following a modified ARM-PCR protocol, produced the TCRbeta library. One entry per CDR3 protein, called by TCRdb with MiXCR from the multiplex PCR reads. The table has 110,000 or so distinct CDR3 sequences, 75% seen once. No cell sorting was done before RNA was extracted from the tissue. The specimen sequenced was lung tumor tissue. All receptors derive from a woman in her sixties or seventies with non-small cell lung cancer.

Concerning this clonotype: One end of the junction is discordant with germline, which a read error may explain. V usage is TRBV6-6 and J usage is TRBJ2-7; D is possibly TRBD1 (6 bases). Germline CDR1 and CDR2: MNHNY and SVGAGI (reference sequence). CDR3 length equals 15 residues. CDR3 sequence: CTSSRQSGVDYEQCF. CDR3 nucleotides: TGTACCAGCAGTCGCCAGTCAGGGGTAGACTACGAGCAGTGCTTC.

This clonotype appeared many times. V gene TRBV20-1 combines with J gene TRBJ2-7; no clear D gene. V lost 7 bases and J lost 0, with 19 bases in between. The V gene's germline CDR1 is DFQATT and CDR2 SNEGSKA (reference sequence). There are 15 residues in the CDR3. The CDR3 DNA reads as TGCAGTGTGGCTGTCGACGCTTCAAGCTCCTACGAGCAGTACTTC. This gives the protein CSVAVDASSSYEQYF.

With respect to this clonotype: A read error is possible here, since a much larger clone lies one base away. The chain has TRBV6-6 and TRBJ2-1, with TRBD1 identical over 8 bases. Germline loops: CDR1 MNHNY, CDR2 SVGAGI (reference sequence). The CDR3 is 19 residues long. Germline trimming cut 2 bases from V and 3 bases from J; bases unmatched to any gene: 15. The CDR3 spells CASSYVPFRGQDDYNEQFF. In DNA, the CDR3 is TGTGCCAGCAGTTACGTTCCCTTCAGGGGGCAAGATGACTACAATGAGCAGTTCTTC.

Turning to this clonotype: The junction departs from the called germline gene at one end, perhaps through a read error. The V gene is TRBV6-2 or TRBV6-3, the J gene TRBJ2-1; 12 bases fit TRBD2. The length of the CDR3 is 15 residues. CDR1 is MNHEY and CDR2 is SVGEGT in the germline V gene. In nucleotides, the CDR3 is TGTGCCAGCATTTACTCTAGCGGGAGGGCCGGCGAGCAATTCTTC. Translating gives CASIYSSGRAGEQFF.

By share, this clonotype ranks as medium-sized. V is TRBV11-2 and J is TRBJ2-7; D is undetermined. Trimming took off 3 bases at V and 1 base at J, with 4 bases between the two ends. Germline lookup yields CDR1 SGHAT and CDR2 FQNNGV. The CDR3 consists of 12 residues. CDR3 sequence (DNA): TGTGCCAGCAGCTTCCCATCCTACGAGCAGTACTTC. Protein: CASSFPSYEQYF.

Details on this clonotype: The CDR3 end shows no conserved phenylalanine or tryptophan, and so a read error is likely. V gene TRBV6-1 combines with J gene TRBJ1-6; D not certain. The CDR3 length is 13 residues. Per the germline V gene, CDR1 is MNHNS and CDR2 is SASEGT. Trimming shortened V by 11 bases and J by 5 bases, and 13 bases separated the two germline ends. The CDR3 region has the DNA TGTGCCCACAGAGAAGCTAATAATTCACCCCTCCACTTG. As protein: CAHREANNSPLHL.

Of note for this clonotype: Being one base from a much bigger clone, this may be a read error. This chain joins TRBV12-5 and TRBJ2-3; D remains ambiguous. This CDR3 is 14 amino acids long. V gave up 1 base and J gave up 9 bases, with 14 bases separating them. Germline lookup yields CDR1 LGHNT and CDR2 FRNRAP. Written as DNA, the CDR3 is TGTGCTAGTGGTTTGGGCACCGAATTGAAAACGCAGTATTTT. Its translation is CASGLGTELKTQYF.

As regards this clonotype: One junction end does not reproduce the germline sequence, and a read error may be involved. The V call is TRBV6-5, the J call TRBJ1-4; no clear D gene. CDR1 is MNHEY and CDR2 is SVGAGI in the germline V gene. CDR3 size: 14 residues. CDR3: CASWSLGTNEKLFF. In DNA form, the CDR3 reads TGTGCCAGCTGGTCACTTGGAACTAATGAAAAATTGTTTTTT.

The CDR3 DNA sequence: TGCGCCAGCAGCCAAGTTCAGAGTGGGCCCTCAGTGAACACTGAAGCTTTCTTT. Translating it yields CASSQVQSGPSVNTEAFF. The chain uses TRBV4-1 and TRBJ1-1; D call uncertain. This CDR3 comprises 18 residues. V lost 1 base and J lost 0, with 18 bases in between. The germline V gene encodes CDR1 MGHRA and CDR2 YSYEKL.

This clonotype was detected many times. The chain recombines TRBV20-1 with TRBJ2-3; TRBD2 is a possible D gene (7 bases). CDR3 length: 13 amino acids. V lost 0 bases, J lost 14 bases, and 18 bases lay in between. Germline CDR1 DFQATT, CDR2 SNEGSKA (reference sequence). The CDR3, as DNA: TGCAGTGCTAGAGATCGTCGGGGGGCCTTTGCGTATTTT. The encoded protein is CSARDRRGAFAYF.

To note about this clonotype: The conserved final phenylalanine or tryptophan is absent from the CDR3, which likely points to a read error. V and J are TRBV11-3 and TRBJ2-1; 8 positions match TRBD2. The CDR3 is made up of 17 amino acids. The germline V gene has CDR1 SGHNT and CDR2 YENEEA. The V segment lost 8 bases and the J segment 5 bases; nucleotides outside the gene matches: 17. The CDR3 DNA reads as TGTGCCAGCTGTTTAGAGTTGACTAGCGTGAGCCACAATGAGCAGTTCTGC. It is translated as CASCLELTSVSHNEQFC.

In the case of this clonotype: Germline is not matched at one junction end, which may reflect a read error. The chain couples TRBV20-1 to TRBJ2-1, with TRBD2 identical over 9 bases. Germline CDR1 reads DFQATT; CDR2 reads SNEGSKA (reference sequence). This CDR3 spans 16 amino acids. Here the CDR3 reads CSARVPSGASYKEQFF. Here the CDR3 DNA reads TGCAGTGCTAGAGTTCCTAGCGGGGCTTCATACAAGGAGCAGTTCTTC.

This clonotype has only one observation. The chain has TRBV6-6 and TRBJ2-7; either TRBD1 or TRBD2 may supply D (5 bases each). The CDR3 is 14 amino acids. Trimming took 6 bases from V and 3 from J, leaving 15 bases between them. Germline assignment: CDR1 MNHNY and CDR2 SVGAGI (reference sequence). This chain's CDR3 is CASRPRDGHYEQYF. CDR3 coding DNA: TGTGCCAGCAGACCCAGGGACGGGCACTACGAGCAGTACTTC.

As concerns this clonotype: One end of the junction fails to match germline, which may point to a read error. The chain combines TRBV11-2 with TRBJ2-5, with a tentative D call TRBD1 (6 bases). In germline, CDR1 is SGHAT, CDR2 FQNNGV. This CDR3 has 12 residues. The CDR3 sequence is CTSSRGRETQYF. The CDR3 DNA reads as TGTACCAGCTCTAGGGGGAGAGAGACCCAGTACTTC.

On this clonotype itself: A much larger clone lies one base from this, so it may be a read error. The chain has TRBV5-4 and TRBJ2-3; D unresolved. Trimming stripped 0 bases from V and 2 bases from J, with 13 bases between. Germline V gene sequence: CDR1 SGHNT, CDR2 YYREEE (reference sequence). The CDR3 length is 16 residues. In nucleotides, the CDR3 is TGTGCCAGCAGCTTGGGGGCGGCAGTCACCACAGATACGCAGTATTTT. It yields the protein CASSLGAAVTTDTQYF.

Worth noting for this clonotype: This clone may be a read error of a much larger clone one base away. The chain recombines TRBV6-2 or TRBV6-3 with TRBJ2-3; no firm D call. V dropped 7 bases and J dropped 3 bases, with 14 bases sitting between them. Germline CDR1 is MNHEY and CDR2 is SVGEGT. The CDR3 loop spans 14 amino acids. CDR3 residues: CASNLDHGTDTQYF. CDR3 bases: TGTGCCAGCAACCTGGACCATGGGACAGATACGCAGTATTTT.

Points on this clonotype: A much larger clone sits a single nucleotide away, making a read error possible. The rearrangement joins TRBV6-5 to TRBJ1-2; 7 positions match TRBD1. The germline V gene encodes CDR1 MNHEY and CDR2 SVGAGI. This CDR3 is built from 14 residues. Trimming took 10 bases from V and 8 from J; bases not matched to a gene: 16. CDR3 in DNA: TGTGCCACCAGGAAAGACAGGGCCCCTAAGGGCTACACCTTC. Translation gives CATRKDRAPKGYTF.

Worth noting for this clonotype: A much larger clone differs from this one at a single base, so this may be a read error. This chain uses TRBV6-6 with TRBJ1-4; no firm D call. The V gene's germline CDR1 is MNHNY and CDR2 SVGAGI (reference sequence). The CDR3 is made up of 15 amino acids. The V gene lost 7 bases and the J gene lost 8 bases, with 20 bases spanning the gap. Written as DNA, the CDR3 is TGTGCCAGCACTCTTACCGGGAGAGGAAAAGAAAAACTGTTTTTT. Translation gives CASTLTGRGKEKLFF.

The table lists this clonotype with a few counts. This rearrangement joins TRBV15 to TRBJ2-5; maybe TRBD2 (5 bases). The V gene's germline CDR1 is LNHNV and CDR2 YYDKDF (reference sequence). The V end was cut by 3 bases, the J end by 4 bases, with 15 bases between. There are 15 residues in the CDR3. The CDR3 DNA is TGTGCCACCAGCAGGGACTCTGGAGGTGGAGAGACCCAGTACTTC. Residues: CATSRDSGGGETQYF.

The sample holds many counts of this clonotype. The J gene is TRBJ2-2, the V gene TRBV7-9; D is undetermined. Germline assignment: CDR1 SEHNR and CDR2 FQNEAQ (reference sequence). V lost 5 bases and J 5 bases, leaving 3 bases between the germline ends. This CDR3 spans 11 amino acids. In nucleotides, the CDR3 is TGTGCCAGCAGCCTTACCGGGGAGCTGTTTTTT. Amino acids: CASSLTGELFF. The full variable domain, rest sourced from reference TRBV7-9 and TRBJ2-2, is DTGVSQNPRHKITKRGQNVTFRCDPISEHNRLYWYRQTLGQGPEFLTYFQNEAQLEKSRLLSDRFSAERPKGSFSTLEIQRTEQGDSAMYLCASSLTGELFFGEGSRLTVL.

As to this clonotype: A junction boundary mismatches the germline segment, possibly from a read error. The chain recombines TRBV20-1 with TRBJ1-5; perhaps D is TRBD1 or TRBD2 (5 bases each). The J call may be mistaken, given a closer DNA end match to TRBJ2-3. The CDR3 runs 13 residues. Germline V gene sequence: CDR1 DFQATT, CDR2 SNEGSKA (reference sequence). Here the CDR3 DNA reads TGCAGTACTAGTCAGGGTAGCTATCAGCCCCAGTATTTT. Its protein is CSTSQGSYQPQYF.

Turning to this clonotype: This could be a read error, since a much larger clone is one nucleotide away. The chain combines TRBV20-1 with TRBJ1-2; 7 bases match TRBD1. J gave up 8 bases and V 6 bases, and 21 bases lay outside the gene matches. This CDR3 is built from 16 residues. Germline CDR1 is DFQATT and CDR2 is SNEGSKA (reference sequence). The CDR3 DNA reads as TGCAGTGCCAACCGACTGGGACAGCCTAGGGCGGGGGGCTACACCTTC. This sequence encodes CSANRLGQPRAGGYTF.

About this clonotype itself: An end of the junction differs from the germline gene, which may be a read error. The chain couples TRBV11-1 to TRBJ2-3; D perhaps matches TRBD2 (5 bases). The CDR3 totals 16 residues. Germline V gene data show CDR1 as SGHAT and CDR2 as FQDESV (reference sequence). The CDR3 nucleotides read TGTGACAGCAGTCCCCGCCAGAAGGAGGGCACAGATACGCAGTATTTT. Its protein is CDSSPRQKEGTDTQYF.

About this clonotype: The junction does not match germline at one end; this may be a read error. The rearrangement joins TRBV5-1 to TRBJ2-2; tentatively, D is TRBD1 or TRBD2 (6 bases each). Germline CDR1 SGHRS, CDR2 YFSETQ. This CDR3 is built from 16 residues. The CDR3 DNA reads as TGCGCCAGCAACTTGGGACACGGCGGGGATCCCGGAGAACTGTTTTTT. Translated: CASNLGHGGDPGELFF.

As to this clonotype: One end of the junction varies from germline; a read error may be responsible. This chain joins TRBV13 and TRBJ2-1, with D tentatively TRBD1 (6 bases). Germline CDR1 and CDR2: PRHDT and FYEKMQ (reference sequence). This CDR3 is built from 15 residues. The CDR3 bases are TGTTCCAGCAGCCCCCCTCAGGGGTCCTACAATGAGCAGTTCTTC. Translation: CSSSPPQGSYNEQFF.

In regard to this clonotype: A read error is possible here, since a much larger clone lies one base away. V and J are TRBV20-1 and TRBJ1-1; the D gene is possibly TRBD1 (6 bases). Per germline, CDR1 DFQATT and CDR2 SNEGSKA (reference sequence). Trimming took 6 bases from V and 4 from J, leaving 21 bases between them. CDR3 length equals 15 residues. Here the CDR3 reads CSAGTRGGLGTEAFF. CDR3 DNA: TGCAGTGCCGGGACAAGGGGCGGCTTGGGCACTGAAGCTTTCTTT.

There are a few counts of this clonotype. The chain joins TRBV7-9 to TRBJ2-5; 8 positions agree with TRBD2. This CDR3 comprises 15 residues. With V trimmed by 5 bases and J by 1 base, 6 bases remained unmatched. Germline CDR1 is SEHNR and CDR2 is FQNEAQ (reference sequence). The CDR3 reads CASSRERGFQETQYF. CDR3 nucleotide sequence: TGTGCCAGCAGCCGAGAGCGGGGGTTCCAAGAGACCCAGTACTTC.